These 19 T cell receptor beta chains share one sample of origin, sequenced in a study of blood T cell repertoires in COVID-19 (TCRdb year 2020). Receptors were amplified or captured by the immunoSEQ multiplex PCR assay. The immuneACCESS repertoire file appears here via TCRdb, limited to in-frame rearrangements. These files lack a portion of the clones; in checked studies, under half of the deficit traces to unresolved V genes, and the cause of the others is not known. The sample table shows a few hundred thousand clones, and around 90% are seen once. 7% to 7.5% of the sample is in the top ten clones. Sample: PBMCs or T cells enriched from blood (not recorded which). These receptors all stem from a man aged 25 to 40 in a cohort exposed to, infected with or recovered from COVID-19 (not recorded which).

This chain links TRBV6-5 with TRBJ2-1; TRBD2 matches 10 bases. Trimming at V came to 8 bases and at J to 2 bases, leaving 6 bases not matched to a gene. The CDR3 covers 15 residues. Germline lookup yields CDR1 MNHEY and CDR2 SVGAGI. The CDR3 protein is CASWELAGTYNEQFF. The DNA of the CDR3 is TGTGCCAGCTGGGAACTAGCGGGAACCTACAATGAGCAGTTCTTC.

V and J are TRBV11-1 and TRBJ1-2; D is uncertain. Trimming shortened V by 2 bases and J by 7 bases, and 11 bases separated the two germline ends. CDR1 and CDR2 (germline): SGHAT, FQDESV (reference sequence). This CDR3 spans 13 amino acids. CDR3 sequence (DNA): TGTGCCAGCAGCTTAAGGGAGCGGAGTGGCTACACCTTC. This sequence encodes CASSLRERSGYTF. Full variable domain (remainder filled in from reference TRBV11-1 and TRBJ1-2): EAEVAQSPRYKITEKSQAVAFWCDPISGHATLYWYRQILGQGPELLVQFQDESVVDDSQLPKDRFSAERLKGVDSTLKIQPAELGDSAMYLCASSLRERSGYTFGSGTRLTVV.

The rearrangement links TRBV5-1 to TRBJ1-6, with 8 bases identical to TRBD1. The trim removed 3 bases at V and 7 bases at J, leaving 9 bases unmatched. Looked up from germline, CDR1 is SGHRS and CDR2 is YFSETQ. This CDR3 contains 16 residues. The chain's CDR3 is CASSWNLGQGNSPLHF. In DNA, the CDR3 is TGCGCCAGCAGCTGGAATCTCGGACAGGGAAATTCACCCCTCCACTTT. Looking up the rest from reference TRBV5-1 and TRBJ1-6 gives the full variable domain: KAGVTQTPRYLIKTRGQQVTLSCSPISGHRSVSWYQQTPGQGLQFLFEYFSETQRNKGNFPGRFSGRQFSNSRSEMNVSTLELGDSALYLCASSWNLGQGNSPLHFGNGTRLTVT.

The chain links TRBV29-1 to TRBJ1-1, with D uncertain. The germline CDR1 and CDR2 sequences are SQVTM and ANQGSEA. Between the trimmed V and J ends, which lost 4 bases and 0 bases, there was a span of 9 bases. CDR3 length equals 13 residues. CDR3 nucleotide sequence: TGCAGCGTTGCAAGGCGGGTGAACACTGAAGCTTTCTTT. Amino acid sequence: CSVARRVNTEAFF.

The chain recombines TRBV2 with TRBJ1-4; D unresolved. Trimming removed 7 bases from V and 7 bases from J, with 10 bases in between. CDR1 is SNHLY and CDR2 is FYNNEI in the germline V gene. This CDR3 is built from 12 residues. The CDR3 nucleotides read TGTGCCAGCACGATTGGCGGTGAAAAACTGTTTTTT. Protein sequence: CASTIGGEKLFF.

The chain combines TRBV7-9 with TRBJ1-4; 8 bases are a match to TRBD1. In germline, CDR1 is SEHNR, CDR2 FQNEAQ (reference sequence). V shed 5 bases, J shed 3 bases, and the junction held 5 bases outside the gene matches. The CDR3 consists of 15 residues. The CDR3 sequence: CASSTGQGPNEKLFF. The CDR3 DNA is TGTGCCAGCAGCACCGGACAGGGTCCTAATGAAAAACTGTTTTTT.

The chain joins TRBV27 to TRBJ2-7, with a possible D match to TRBD1 (8 bases). Trimming shortened V by 6 bases and J by 0 bases, and 18 bases separated the two germline ends. Germline assignment: CDR1 MNHEY and CDR2 SMNVEV (reference sequence). The CDR3 length is 16 residues. The CDR3: CASSPTGGDPSYEQYF. The CDR3 DNA sequence: TGTGCCAGCAGCCCCACAGGGGGGGACCCCTCCTACGAGCAGTACTTC.

The genes are TRBV28 and TRBJ2-7, with a tentative D call TRBD1 (6 bases). Germline V gene data show CDR1 as MDHEN and CDR2 as SYDVKM. The V end was cut by 6 bases, the J end by 9 bases, with 24 bases between. The CDR3 runs 15 residues. The CDR3 bases are TGTGCCAGCAGCGCACCAGTGGGGGCTCAAGGACGGCAGTACTTC. It encodes CASSAPVGAQGRQYF.

This chain uses TRBV7-2 with TRBJ2-7, with 9 bases lining up with TRBD2. CDR3 length: 16 amino acids. Germline loops: CDR1 SGHTA, CDR2 FQGNSA. J gave up 6 bases and V 3 bases, and 12 bases lay outside the gene matches. This CDR3 reads CASSFGIAGVLSEQYF. CDR3 in DNA: TGTGCCAGCAGCTTCGGAATAGCGGGAGTTCTTTCCGAGCAGTACTTC.

The gene calls are TRBV28 and TRBJ1-2; 10 bases line up with TRBD1. The CDR3 consists of 15 residues. Losses at the gene ends were 6 bases for V and 0 bases for J; bases not matched to a gene: 4. Germline V lookup: CDR1 MDHEN, CDR2 SYDVKM. The CDR3 is CASRGQGRPNYGYTF. For the CDR3, the DNA is TGTGCCAGCAGGGGACAGGGGCGGCCTAACTATGGCTACACCTTC.

The chain joins TRBV27 to TRBJ1-5, with a possible D match to TRBD1 (6 bases). V gave up 5 bases and J gave up 5 bases, with 10 bases separating them. The V gene's germline CDR1 is MNHEY and CDR2 SMNVEV (reference sequence). The length of the CDR3 is 13 residues. DNA for the CDR3: TGTGCCAGCAGTCCCAGGGGCGATCAGCCCCAGCATTTT. The encoded protein is CASSPRGDQPQHF.

J is TRBJ2-7 and V is TRBV7-8, with D perhaps TRBD2 (5 bases). This CDR3 contains 15 residues. Looked up from germline, CDR1 is SGHVS and CDR2 is FQNEAQ. Deletions cut 1 base from V and 0 bases from J, with 10 bases between. CDR3 in amino acids: CASSLEPGFSYEQYF. The CDR3 DNA reads TGTGCCAGCAGCTTAGAGCCGGGATTCTCCTACGAGCAGTACTTC.

The chain has TRBV4-1 and TRBJ1-6; D gene uncertain. CDR1 is MGHRA and CDR2 is YSYEKL in the germline V gene. The CDR3 runs to 16 residues. The V and J ends lost 1 base and 9 bases respectively, with 16 bases between them. For the CDR3, the DNA is TGCGCCAGCAGCCAAGCTCTAGGCACCGCACCTTCACCCCTCCACTTT. Amino acids: CASSQALGTAPSPLHF.

The V gene is TRBV9, the J gene TRBJ2-3; D unresolved. V dropped 0 bases and J dropped 0 bases, with 11 bases sitting between them. This CDR3 contains 16 residues. The V gene's germline CDR1 is SGDLS and CDR2 YYNGEE. This chain's CDR3 is CASSVVSSASTDTQYF. In nucleotides, the CDR3 is TGTGCCAGCAGCGTAGTCAGTTCTGCCAGCACAGATACGCAGTATTTT.

This chain connects TRBV6-2 or TRBV6-3 to TRBJ2-7; TRBD1 agrees at 8 bases. The V segment lost 6 bases and the J segment 5 bases; nucleotides outside the gene matches: 6. The CDR3 sequence is 13 residues long. Germline CDR1 and CDR2: MNHEY and SVGEGT. The CDR3 sequence: CASSLQGVHEQYF. The CDR3, as DNA: TGTGCCAGCAGCCTACAGGGGGTCCACGAGCAGTACTTC.

In its sample, this clone was seen once. The rearrangement uses TRBV5-4 and TRBJ2-1, with 8 bases aligning to TRBD1. The CDR3 length is 15 residues. Unmatched junction bases numbered 9, after V lost 5 bases and J lost 5 bases. The germline V gene has CDR1 SGHNT and CDR2 YYREEE (reference sequence). The CDR3 DNA reads as TGTGCCAGCAGGCCCGGCTCGGACAGGGACAATGAGCAGTTCTTC. This encodes CASRPGSDRDNEQFF. Together with reference TRBV5-4 and TRBJ2-1, the CDR3 gives the full variable domain: ETGVTQSPTHLIKTRGQQVTLRCSSQSGHNTVSWYQQALGQGPQFIFQYYREEENGRGNFPPRFSGLQFPNYSSELNVNALELDDSALYLCASRPGSDRDNEQFFGPGTRLTVL.

V usage is TRBV19 and J usage is TRBJ1-5; D not resolved. V was shortened by 8 bases and J by 1 base, with 18 bases between the two germline ends. CDR1 LNHDA and CDR2 SQIVND come from the germline V gene (reference sequence). The CDR3 totals 16 residues. CDR3 DNA: TGTGCCAGTGCCCCTCAATCGGCCAGGAGCAATCAGCCCCAGCATTTT. Encoded protein: CASAPQSARSNQPQHF.

The genes are TRBV21-1 and TRBJ2-6; the DNA was not used to check the table's D call, TRBD2. TRBV21-1 is noted as a pseudogene. CDR3 length equals 16 residues. CDR3 sequence (DNA): TGTGCCAGCAGGGGCGGCGGGGTATCTGGGGCCAACGTCCTGACTTTC. Protein sequence: CASRGGGVSGANVLTF.

This clone was recorded once. The chain has TRBV5-1 and TRBJ2-5; possibly TRBD2 for D (5 bases). CDR3 length: 14 amino acids. Germline V lookup: CDR1 SGHRS, CDR2 YFSETQ. The V end was cut by 3 bases, the J end by 2 bases, with 11 bases between. The DNA of the CDR3 is TGCGCCAGCAGCTCCGCGGGCGGGCAAGAGACCCAGTACTTC. Protein sequence: CASSSAGGQETQYF. Complete variable domain (other parts from reference TRBV5-1 and TRBJ2-5): KAGVTQTPRYLIKTRGQQVTLSCSPISGHRSVSWYQQTPGQGLQFLFEYFSETQRNKGNFPGRFSGRQFSNSRSEMNVSTLELGDSALYLCASSSAGGQETQYFGPGTRLLVL.